This is a list of T cell receptor beta chains from one sample in a study of Ad26.COV2.S vaccination and SARS-CoV-2 variants. This table comes from immunoSEQ multiplex PCR, and its TCRdb copy is limited to in-frame clones, with some not included. The repertoire holds some 500,000 clones, with nearly 90% as singletons. The starting material was peripheral blood, obtained in a trial of Ad26.COV2.S vaccine versus placebo. These receptors originate from a person between 18 and 59 years old who received the Ad26.COV2.S COVID-19 vaccine or a placebo. Each CDR3 is given with its conserved first and last residue. Each record gives: J gene, D gene, V gene, clone size, CDR3 protein, CDR3 DNA. A D gene is named only where the DNA matches it firmly. Only some rows state a clone size, as once, few, many or a class for expanded clones.

TRBJ2-2,.,TRBV2,few,CASSGTRIANTGELFF,TGTGCCAGCAGTGGAACTAGGATAGCGAACACCGGGGAGCTGTTTTTT
TRBJ2-3,.,TRBV7-9,.,CASSPDTRPDTQYF,TGTGCCAGCAGCCCCGACACCCGGCCGGATACGCAGTATTTT
TRBJ1-5,TRBD1,TRBV19,.,CASSPNRDRYSNQPQHF,TGTGCCAGTAGTCCAAACCGGGACAGATATAGCAATCAGCCCCAGCATTTT
TRBJ1-1,.,TRBV18,.,CASSTVQGVGEAFF,TGTGCCAGCTCAACAGTTCAGGGAGTCGGTGAAGCTTTCTTT
TRBJ2-7,.,TRBV5-1,.,CASSLVGRTRGPSYEQYF,TGCGCCAGCAGCTTGGTGGGACGAACTAGGGGCCCCTCCTACGAGCAGTACTTC
TRBJ1-2,TRBD1,TRBV5-1,few,CASSYQEGAPYGYTF,TGCGCCAGCAGCTACCAAGAGGGGGCCCCGTATGGCTACACCTTC
TRBJ1-1,.,TRBV3-1/TRBV3-2,.,CASSLTGNSEAFF,TGTGCCAGCAGTCTGACAGGTAATTCTGAAGCTTTCTTT
TRBJ2-3,.,TRBV5-1,.,CASSLEKDTQYF,TGCGCCAGCAGCTTGGAGAAAGATACGCAGTATTTT
TRBJ2-3,.,TRBV7-2,.,CASSLVGGLVTDTQYF,TGTGCCAGCAGCTTGGTGGGGGGGCTGGTCACAGATACGCAGTATTTT
TRBJ2-1,TRBD2,TRBV11-3,.,CASSSHGLAGGLRNEQFF,TGTGCCAGCAGCTCCCATGGACTAGCGGGAGGTTTACGGAATGAGCAGTTCTTC
TRBJ2-5,.,TRBV15,few,CATSRGQGREETQYF,TGTGCCACCAGCAGAGGACAGGGGAGGGAGGAGACCCAGTACTTC
TRBJ1-3,.,TRBV19,.,CASSPLFGNTIYF,TGTGCCAGTAGTCCCCTCTTCGGAAACACCATATATTTT
TRBJ1-5,.,TRBV5-6,.,CASSLLGSYNQPQHF,TGTGCCAGCAGCTTGTTAGGCAGTTACAATCAGCCCCAGCATTTT
TRBJ1-3,.,TRBV9,once,CASSVVGRLGGNTIYF,TGTGCCAGCAGCGTAGTTGGCAGACTGGGGGGAAACACCATATATTTT
TRBJ1-2,TRBD1,TRBV6-6,.,CASRTRDRANYGYTF,TGTGCCAGCAGGACCCGGGACAGAGCTAACTATGGCTACACCTTC
TRBJ1-1,.,TRBV7-3,.,CASSLVPAGEAFF,TGTGCCAGCAGCTTAGTGCCGGCGGGTGAAGCTTTCTTT
TRBJ2-1,.,TRBV7-9,.,CASSLGLKGNEQFF,TGTGCCAGCAGCTTAGGACTAAAGGGCAATGAGCAGTTCTTC
TRBJ1-4,.,TRBV4-3,.,CASSLGGARRSEKLFF,TGCGCCAGCAGCCTGGGAGGGGCAAGGAGGAGCGAAAAACTGTTTTTT
TRBJ1-4,.,TRBV2,.,CASRGVGAANEKLFF,TGTGCCAGTAGAGGGGTGGGAGCTGCTAATGAAAAACTGTTTTTT
TRBJ2-7,.,TRBV10-3,.,CAISDPRQSGHEQYF,TGTGCCATCAGTGACCCTCGGCAGTCGGGGCACGAGCAGTACTTC